The rows below give T cell receptor beta chains drawn from one sample of a study of T cells expressing NK-cell markers. TCRdb reprocessed the 5' RACE reads, with one entry per CDR3 protein and no DNA. The sample data list 400,000 to 550,000 distinct CDR3 sequences. The sample taken for sequencing was blood T cells: a sorted CD56 or NKG2C T cell subset, CD4+ or CD8+ T cells, or bulk PBMC T cells (not recorded which). These receptors all stem from a woman between 18 and 75 years old in good health. Each CDR3 is given with its conserved first and last residue.

J gene	V gene	CDR3 protein
TRBJ2-1	TRBV7-3	CASSLKQSVTYNEQFF
TRBJ2-5	TRBV5-1	CASSLYPGRGETQYF
TRBJ2-7	TRBV7-2	CASSETSGFYEQYF
TRBJ2-5	TRBV6-5	CASSYLFTGTQYF
TRBJ2-7	TRBV4-3	CASSQVFGAPYEQYF
TRBJ2-5	TRBV1	CTSSQGDYGPGETQYF
TRBJ2-4	TRBV6-2/TRBV6-3	CASSKTGTELAKNIQYF
TRBJ2-1	TRBV6-5	CASSYSSDRYNEQFF
TRBJ2-3	TRBV20-1	CSARAGNGDTQYF
TRBJ2-3	TRBV7-3	CASSRSGGPADTQYF
TRBJ2-1	TRBV25-1	CATNGFNEQFF
TRBJ2-7	TRBV10-3	CAIRSGRQNYEQYF
TRBJ2-1	TRBV30	CAWSTGYSFNEQFF
TRBJ2-1	TRBV20-1	CSAHVAGSYNEQFF
TRBJ2-2	TRBV20-1	CSARTLVGTGELFF
TRBJ2-1	TRBV18	CASSPVPNSYNEQFF
TRBJ2-5	TRBV5-1	CASSWTKETQYF
TRBJ2-3	TRBV6-5	CASSYPLGTSGGKVDTQYF
TRBJ2-1	TRBV25-1	CASSDPGLGLNEQFF
TRBJ1-1	TRBV6-1	CASSAQQGATEAFF
TRBJ1-1	TRBV5-1	CASSPAVRTEAFF
TRBJ2-1	TRBV3-1	CASSQGRGKANEQFF
TRBJ2-1	TRBV12-3/TRBV12-4	CASSSDPSLFF
TRBJ2-7	TRBV20-1	CSASRTAYEQYF
TRBJ1-1	TRBV12-3/TRBV12-4	CASRETGWTEAFF
TRBJ2-1	TRBV14	CASSQVGNALDEQFF
TRBJ2-2	TRBV12-3/TRBV12-4	CASSFFDNLAGELFF
TRBJ2-1	TRBV27	CASSPTGLAGASREEQFF
TRBJ1-1	TRBV7-3	CASSPTHGVNTEAFF
TRBJ1-4	TRBV12-3/TRBV12-4	CASRRGLNEKLFF
TRBJ2-7	TRBV29-1	CSVEEISGSSGEQYF
TRBJ2-3	TRBV7-3	CASSPYSGFADTQYF
TRBJ2-1	TRBV6-4	CASSRPRSGGRQSSYNEQFF
TRBJ2-2	TRBV20-1	CSAGTSGGENTGELFF
TRBJ2-1	TRBV7-2	CASSFPRGGLYNEQFF
TRBJ2-1	TRBV27	CASSSLSGKRYNEQFF
TRBJ1-2	TRBV7-9	CASSFRSYGYTF
TRBJ2-5	TRBV20-1	CSARTTGTVGETQYF
TRBJ2-3	TRBV20-1	CSAPPGLAGVKADTQYF
TRBJ2-2	TRBV5-1	CASSPGTARTGELFF
TRBJ2-1	TRBV9	CASSVKFGTGGYNEQFF
TRBJ2-7	TRBV12-3/TRBV12-4	CASSHRLAGAQGEQYF
TRBJ2-2	TRBV10-3	CAIGRSHGELFF
TRBJ1-1	TRBV11-1	CASSLGSPGELGNTEAFF
TRBJ1-5	TRBV6-2/TRBV6-3	CASSYLGTGNQPQHF
TRBJ2-2	TRBV7-9	CASSRAGQKNTGELFF
TRBJ2-7	TRBV20-1	CSARSLRTSSYEQYF
TRBJ1-4	TRBV5-1	CASSLAGAYNEKLFF
TRBJ1-4	TRBV7-2	CASSLAGSGFGEKLFF
TRBJ2-1	TRBV30	CAWGAGGPLNEQFF
TRBJ2-5	TRBV5-5	CASTSAGGETQYF
TRBJ2-7	TRBV20-1	CSARDRTYEQYF
TRBJ2-3	TRBV11-2	CASSYEPSTDTQYF
TRBJ2-4	TRBV29-1	CSVVEIAKNIQYF
TRBJ2-7	TRBV2	CASIRRESSYEQYF
TRBJ1-6	TRBV27	CASSLVQGDSPLHF
TRBJ2-6	TRBV6-2/TRBV6-3	CASSLEGGLAGANVLTF
TRBJ2-5	TRBV15	CATSPRTSGAGETQYF
TRBJ1-2	TRBV12-3/TRBV12-4	CASSLELTGSGYTF
TRBJ2-1	TRBV11-2	CASSPRYSGGSSYNEQFF